This T cell receptor (beta chain) came from a study of T cell repertoires in ileal Crohn's disease. Germline loops: CDR1 SGHTA, CDR2 FQGTGA. Trimming took off 2 bases at V and 12 bases at J, with 20 bases between the two ends. The CDR3 is 15 residues long. Here immunoSEQ multiplex PCR was the method, and the copy in TCRdb shows in-frame clones only, minus some. The repertoire consists of 9,500 to 12,000 clones, with about nine tenths occurring once and the leading ten covering 9.5%. Noted time point: inflamed ileum from the surgical specimen. The chain joins TRBV7-3 to TRBJ2-1, with D possibly TRBD2 on 5 matching bases. The clonotype was recovered from an adult with Crohn's disease. The sequenced sample consisted of ileal tissue. CDR3: CASSLSEATAGSQFF. In nucleotides, the CDR3 is TGTGCCAGCAGCTTATCGGAGGCGACGGCCGGATCGCAGTTCTTC.